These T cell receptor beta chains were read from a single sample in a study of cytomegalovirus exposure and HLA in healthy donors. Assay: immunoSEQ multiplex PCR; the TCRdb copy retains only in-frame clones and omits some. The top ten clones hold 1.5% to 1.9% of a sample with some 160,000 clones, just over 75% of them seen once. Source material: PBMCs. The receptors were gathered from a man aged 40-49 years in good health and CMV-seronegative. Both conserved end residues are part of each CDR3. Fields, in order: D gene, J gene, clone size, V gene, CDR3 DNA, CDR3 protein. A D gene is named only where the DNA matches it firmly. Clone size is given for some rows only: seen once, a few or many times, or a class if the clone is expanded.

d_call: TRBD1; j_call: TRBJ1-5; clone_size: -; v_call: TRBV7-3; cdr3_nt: TGTGCCAGCAGCATCCCCAGACAGGGGGCGGTCAATCAGCCCCAGCATTTT; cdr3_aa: CASSIPRQGAVNQPQHF
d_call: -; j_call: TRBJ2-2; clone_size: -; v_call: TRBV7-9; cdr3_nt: TGTTCCAGCAGCCAACCTAGCACCGGGGAGCTGTTTTTT; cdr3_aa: CSSSQPSTGELFF
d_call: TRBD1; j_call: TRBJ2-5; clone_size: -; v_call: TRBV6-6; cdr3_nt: TGTGCCAGCAGTTACCGACAGGGGAGAGAGACCCAGTACTTC; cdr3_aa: CASSYRQGRETQYF
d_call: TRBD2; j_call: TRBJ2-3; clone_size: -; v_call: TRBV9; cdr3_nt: TGTGCCAGCAGCGTGACGGGCGGGAGGGGGGATACGCAGTATTTT; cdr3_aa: CASSVTGGRGDTQYF
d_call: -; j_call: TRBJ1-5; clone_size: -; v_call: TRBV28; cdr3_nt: TGTGCCAGCAGTACGAACCGGGGGGGGATCAATCAGCCCCAGCATTTT; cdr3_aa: CASSTNRGGINQPQHF
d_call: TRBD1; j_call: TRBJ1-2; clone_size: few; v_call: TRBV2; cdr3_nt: TGTGTCAAGGACAGGGAAGGCTATGGCTACACCTTC; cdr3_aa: CVKDREGYGYTF
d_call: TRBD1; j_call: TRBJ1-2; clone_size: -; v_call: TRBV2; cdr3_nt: TGTGCCAGCATGACGGACGGACAGGGGTCTGGCTACACCTTC; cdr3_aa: CASMTDGQGSGYTF
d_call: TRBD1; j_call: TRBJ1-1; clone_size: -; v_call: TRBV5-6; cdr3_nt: TGTGCCAGCAGCTTGGCAGGGGGCTCGGCTGAAGCTTTCTTT; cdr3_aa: CASSLAGGSAEAFF
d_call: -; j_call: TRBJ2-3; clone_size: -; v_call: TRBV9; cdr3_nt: TGTGCCAGCAGCGTAGAGGGGGGGGCGCCTAGCGGAAGCACAGATACGCAGTATTTT; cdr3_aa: CASSVEGGAPSGSTDTQYF
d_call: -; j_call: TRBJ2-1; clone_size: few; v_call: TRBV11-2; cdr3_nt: TGTGCCAGCAGCTTAGTTGGGGGCGAGCAGTTCTTC; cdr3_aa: CASSLVGGEQFF
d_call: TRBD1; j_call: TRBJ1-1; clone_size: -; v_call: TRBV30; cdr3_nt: TGTGCCTGGACCCGGACAGGACTGAGGAACACTGAAGCTTTCTTT; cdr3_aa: CAWTRTGLRNTEAFF
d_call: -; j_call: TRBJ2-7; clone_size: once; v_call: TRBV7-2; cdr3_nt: TGTGCCAGCAGCTTAACCCGGACATACGAGCAGTACTTC; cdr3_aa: CASSLTRTYEQYF